The 18 T cell receptor beta chains below all came from one sample that was sequenced in a study of OX40 agonist ivuxolimab in advanced cancers. Profiling relied on immunoSEQ multiplex PCR, and the TCRdb table lists in-frame clones only, not all of them. Here the sample spans 60,000 to 75,000 clones, roughly 80% being singletons. The sample here was CD4+ or CD8+ T cells sorted from blood, taken in a trial of the OX40 agonist ivuxolimab. The receptor source for this set is an adult with an advanced solid tumor such as melanoma, head and neck, liver or kidney cancer.

This clone was counted once. The V gene is TRBV5-5, the J gene TRBJ2-7; no clear D. The germline V gene has CDR1 SGHKS and CDR2 YYEKEE (reference sequence). This CDR3 has 13 amino acids. Trimming shortened V by 0 bases and J by 1 base, and 5 bases separated the two germline ends. The CDR3 bases are TGTGCCAGCAGCTTGGTTTTTTCCTACGAGCAGTACTTC. Translating gives CASSLVFSYEQYF.

This clone has just one count. The chain has TRBV5-1 and TRBJ2-2; D is unclear. CDR3 length: 13 amino acids. Germline assignment: CDR1 SGHRS and CDR2 YFSETQ. V was pared by 9 bases and J by 1 base, with 10 bases between. DNA of the CDR3: TGCGCCAATCAGGACGAGAACACCGGGGAGCTGTTTTTT. Translation: CANQDENTGELFF.

The rearrangement uses TRBV6-5 and TRBJ2-7; possibly TRBD1 for D (5 bases). Germline-derived CDR1 and CDR2 are MNHEY and SVGAGI. V was shortened by 0 bases and J by 3 bases, with 15 bases between the two germline ends. The CDR3 extends over 16 amino acids. As DNA, the CDR3 is TGTGCCAGCAGTTACTCTGACAGCAAAATAGGCTACGAGCAGTACTTC. Encoded protein: CASSYSDSKIGYEQYF.

This clone was counted a few times. The genes are TRBV27 and TRBJ1-6; D is unclear. The germline CDR1 and CDR2 sequences are MNHEY and SMNVEV (reference sequence). This CDR3 is 15 amino acids long. Trimming shortened V by 0 bases and J by 0 bases, and 3 bases separated the two germline ends. The CDR3 reads CASSLSSSYNSPLHF. Written as DNA, the CDR3 is TGTGCCAGCAGTTTATCTAGCTCCTATAATTCACCCCTCCACTTT.

The chain couples TRBV5-3 to TRBJ1-1, with 9 bases aligning to TRBD1. TRBV5-3 has ORF status, its function being uncertain. The J segment lost 6 bases and the V segment lost 4 bases, leaving 1 base of the junction unmatched. The CDR3 runs to 12 residues. Written as DNA, the CDR3 is TGTGCCAGAAGCCACAGGGGGCCTGAAGCTTTCTTT. It yields the protein CARSHRGPEAFF.

The gene calls are TRBV6-5 and TRBJ1-5; a weak D match, TRBD1 (6 bases). Trimming removed 4 bases from V and 0 bases from J, with 10 bases in between. The germline V gene encodes CDR1 MNHEY and CDR2 SVGAGI. This CDR3 spans 15 amino acids. CDR3 DNA: TGTGCCAGCAGTTTGGACAGCCATAGCAATCAGCCCCAGCATTTT. The encoded protein is CASSLDSHSNQPQHF.

J is TRBJ2-3 and V is TRBV7-2; 7 nucleotides align to TRBD2. The junction had 4 bases not matched to a gene; V was cut back by 5 bases and J by 8 bases. This CDR3 region has 12 residues. Germline values: CDR1 SGHTA, CDR2 FQGNSA. CDR3 sequence (DNA): TGTGCCAGCAGCCCGGGGGGAAGTACGCAGTATTTT. Translated, it gives CASSPGGSTQYF.

V and J are TRBV6-5 and TRBJ1-1; no reliable D call. Germline V gene lookup returns CDR1 MNHEY and CDR2 SVGAGI. V lost 6 bases and J 6 bases, leaving 14 bases between the germline ends. The CDR3 spans 13 residues. The CDR3 DNA follows: TGTGCCAGCAGAACAGAACTTCGCGCTGAAGCTTTCTTT. Amino acid sequence: CASRTELRAEAFF.

V usage is TRBV7-6 and J usage is TRBJ1-3; possible D gene TRBD1, 6 bases. CDR1 SGHVS and CDR2 FNYEAQ come from the germline V gene. This CDR3 has 17 amino acids. Trimming removed 5 bases at V and 4 bases at J, with 21 bases between. The CDR3 DNA is TGTGCCAGCAGCCCGATCGGGACAAGGCAAACGGGAAACACCATATATTTT. Encoded protein: CASSPIGTRQTGNTIYF.

This clone was seen a handful of times. The V call is TRBV5-6, the J call TRBJ2-7, with a possible D match to TRBD1 (6 bases). Looked up from germline, CDR1 is SGHDT and CDR2 is YYEEEE. V lost 4 bases, J lost 7 bases, and 15 bases lay in between. This CDR3 spans 13 amino acids. The CDR3 region has the DNA TGTGCCAGCAGCCCCGACAGGCCAAGTGAGCAGTACTTC. The encoded protein is CASSPDRPSEQYF.

This clone has a handful of counts. V gene TRBV11-1 combines with J gene TRBJ1-1; 10 bases agree with TRBD1. The CDR3 runs 14 residues. Germline lookup yields CDR1 SGHAT and CDR2 FQDESV (reference sequence). With 8 bases clipped from V and 6 bases from J, the junction kept 9 bases outside the gene matches. The CDR3 spells CASASTGTGAEAFF. Written as DNA, the CDR3 is TGTGCCAGCGCATCAACGGGGACAGGGGCTGAAGCTTTCTTT.

The rearrangement links TRBV5-6 to TRBJ2-1, with D possibly matching TRBD1 (5 bases). Germline assignment: CDR1 SGHDT and CDR2 YYEEEE. CDR3 size: 15 residues. V gave up 0 bases and J gave up 0 bases, with 7 bases separating them. The CDR3 here is CASSLVGASYNEQFF. The CDR3 DNA follows: TGTGCCAGCAGCTTGGTAGGGGCCTCCTACAATGAGCAGTTCTTC.

This clone was detected a few times. CDR3 nucleotides: TGTGCCAGCAGCTTGGAAGCAGGGGGTTCACCCCTCCACTTT. It specifies CASSLEAGGSPLHF. This chain links TRBV5-4 with TRBJ1-6; TRBD1 aligns across 7 bases. This CDR3 is built from 14 residues. In germline, CDR1 is SGHNT, CDR2 YYREEE (reference sequence). With 0 bases clipped from V and 9 bases from J, the junction kept 3 bases outside the gene matches.

V gene TRBV14 combines with J gene TRBJ1-1; 7 bases align to TRBD1. The CDR3 has 14 residues. Germline V gene lookup returns CDR1 SGHDN and CDR2 FVKESK. The V gene end was trimmed by 3 bases and the J gene end by 3 bases; junction bases not matched to a gene: 4. The CDR3 region is CASSQRQGHTEAFF. As DNA, the CDR3 is TGTGCCAGCAGCCAGAGACAGGGTCACACTGAAGCTTTCTTT.

The J gene is TRBJ1-3, the V gene TRBV10-2; D is perhaps TRBD1 (5 bases). CDR3 length equals 17 residues. Trimming took off 2 bases at V and 0 bases at J, with 14 bases between the two ends. CDR1 WSHSY and CDR2 SAAADI come from the germline V gene. The CDR3 nucleotides are TGCGCCAGCAGTGAGGCGCAGGGTGGGTCCTCTGGAAACACCATATATTTT. Translated, it gives CASSEAQGGSSGNTIYF.

The chain links TRBV30 to TRBJ2-1; tentatively, D is TRBD1 or TRBD2 (6 bases each). The CDR3 covers 15 residues. Deletions cut 4 bases from V and 3 bases from J, with 16 bases between. Germline V gives CDR1 GTSNPN, CDR2 SVGIG (reference sequence). The CDR3 loop is CAWKGLGGNYNEQFF. The DNA of the CDR3 is TGTGCCTGGAAAGGTCTCGGGGGCAACTACAATGAGCAGTTCTTC.

In its sample, this clone was seen a few times. The junction does not match germline at one end; this may be a read error. The chain has TRBV19 and TRBJ2-3; no definite D call. The length of the CDR3 is 8 residues. The germline gives CDR1 LNHDA, CDR2 SQIVND (reference sequence). The CDR3 sequence: CAGRSSPF. CDR3 in DNA: TGTGCCGGTAGGAGTTCCCCCTTT.

The V call is TRBV10-2, the J call TRBJ2-7; TRBD2 aligns across 7 bases. Germline V lookup: CDR1 WSHSY, CDR2 SAAADI. The ends lost 3 bases at V and 1 base at J; junction bases unmatched: 9. This CDR3 contains 16 residues. CDR3 sequence reads: CASSDTGGGRSYEQYF. CDR3 sequence (DNA): TGCGCCAGCAGTGATACTGGCGGGGGTAGGTCCTACGAGCAGTACTTC.